This T cell receptor beta chain was found in a study of OX40 agonist ivuxolimab in advanced cancers. As for the study in general: An anti-OX40 (CD134) antibody with agonistic activity, ivuxolimab, was administered to patients. Patients with prior anti-PD-1, anti-PD-L1 or anti-CTLA-4 therapy were eligible; 40% had some.

About this clone itself: Its antigen is still unknown.

Germline-derived CDR1 and CDR2 are LNHNV and YYDKDF (reference sequence). V dropped 3 bases and J dropped 6; count of bases not matched to a gene: 2. This CDR3 has 12 residues. Notes on the study in general: Clones of CD4+ and CD8+ blood T cells grew by week 6 at doses of 0.1 to 3.0 mg/kg.

Data came from immunoSEQ multiplex PCR; TCRdb stores just in-frame clones and leaves some out. The table has over 55,000 clones, roughly 93% seen once; the top ten hold around 14%. The specimen comprised CD4+ or CD8+ T cells sorted from blood, sampled in a trial of the OX40 agonist ivuxolimab. This sequence joins TRBV15 and TRBJ2-7; 7 bases align to TRBD1. The source is an adult with an advanced solid tumor such as melanoma, head and neck, liver or kidney cancer. CDR3 DNA sequence: TGTGCCACCAGCAGGACAGGGCCCGAGCAGTACTTC. It yields the protein CATSRTGPEQYF.